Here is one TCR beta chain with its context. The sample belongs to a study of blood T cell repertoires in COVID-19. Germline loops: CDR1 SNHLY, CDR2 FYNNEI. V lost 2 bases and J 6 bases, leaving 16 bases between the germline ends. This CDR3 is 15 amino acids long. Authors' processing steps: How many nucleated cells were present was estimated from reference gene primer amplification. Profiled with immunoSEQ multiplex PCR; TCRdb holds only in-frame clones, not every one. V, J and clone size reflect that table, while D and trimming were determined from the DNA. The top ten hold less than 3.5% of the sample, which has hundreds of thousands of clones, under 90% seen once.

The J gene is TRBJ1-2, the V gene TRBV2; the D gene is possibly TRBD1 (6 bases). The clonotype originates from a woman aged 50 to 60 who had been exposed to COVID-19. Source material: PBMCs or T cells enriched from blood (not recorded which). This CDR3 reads CASSERMQGSNGYTF. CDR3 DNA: TGTGCCAGCAGTGAACGTATGCAGGGGAGTAATGGCTACACCTTC.